This T cell receptor beta chain was recorded in a study of shared clonotypes between healthy human individuals. Germline CDR1 and CDR2: MNHEY and SMNVEV (reference sequence). The CDR3 sequence is 15 residues long. The V segment lost 5 bases and the J segment 4 bases; nucleotides outside the gene matches: 9. A note on this clone: Its specificity is not known.

Profiling relied on immunoSEQ multiplex PCR, and the TCRdb table lists in-frame clones only, not all of them. The sample lists about 1,500,000 clones; about 96% were seen once. General study findings and limits: Estimated richness was generally greater in naive than memory subsets. Only blood underwent sampling, and tissue repertoires likely differ.

Investigators divided CD4+ cells into CD45RA+ naive and CD45RA-negative memory subsets. The sequenced sample consisted of naive CD4+ T cells sorted from blood. The sample's subset: CD45RA+ positively selected. The TCR was taken from a man aged 30 to 39 in good health. The chain joins TRBV27 to TRBJ1-2; 8 bases agree with TRBD1. The CDR3 loop is CASSPRRDRRYGYTF. DNA for the CDR3: TGTGCCAGCAGTCCCCGGCGGGACAGGCGCTATGGCTACACCTTC.